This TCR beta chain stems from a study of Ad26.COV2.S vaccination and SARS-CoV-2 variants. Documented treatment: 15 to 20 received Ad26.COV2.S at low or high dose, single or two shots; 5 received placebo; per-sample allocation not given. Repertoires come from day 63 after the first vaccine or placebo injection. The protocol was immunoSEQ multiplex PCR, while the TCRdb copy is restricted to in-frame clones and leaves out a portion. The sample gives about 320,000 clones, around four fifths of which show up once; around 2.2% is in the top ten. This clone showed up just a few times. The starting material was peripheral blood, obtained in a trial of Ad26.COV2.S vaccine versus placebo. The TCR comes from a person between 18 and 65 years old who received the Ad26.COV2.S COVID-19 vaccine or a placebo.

DNA of the CDR3: TGTGCCAGCAGCCTCCTTGGCCGTTTGGGGGTAGGCGAGACCCAGTACTTC. The encoded protein is CASSLLGRLGVGETQYF. This sequence joins TRBV28 and TRBJ2-5; D may correspond to TRBD1 or TRBD2 (5 bases each). Trimming took 6 bases from V and 5 from J, leaving 25 bases between them. Germline values: CDR1 MDHEN, CDR2 SYDVKM. This CDR3 spans 17 amino acids.